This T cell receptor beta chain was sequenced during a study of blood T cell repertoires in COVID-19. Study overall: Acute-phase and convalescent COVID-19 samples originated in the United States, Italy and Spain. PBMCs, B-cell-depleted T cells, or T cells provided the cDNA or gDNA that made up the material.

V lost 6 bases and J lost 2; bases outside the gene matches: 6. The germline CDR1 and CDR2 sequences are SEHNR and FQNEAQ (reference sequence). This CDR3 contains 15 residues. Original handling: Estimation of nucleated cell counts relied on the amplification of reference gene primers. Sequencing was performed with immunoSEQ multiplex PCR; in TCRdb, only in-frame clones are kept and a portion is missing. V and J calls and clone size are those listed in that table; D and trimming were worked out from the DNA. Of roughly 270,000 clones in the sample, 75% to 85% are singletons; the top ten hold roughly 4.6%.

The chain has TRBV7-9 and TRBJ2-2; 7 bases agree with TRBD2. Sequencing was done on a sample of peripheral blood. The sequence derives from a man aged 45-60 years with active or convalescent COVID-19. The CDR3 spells CASSLTGGNTGELFF. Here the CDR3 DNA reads TGTGCCAGCAGTCTAACGGGAGGAAACACCGGGGAGCTGTTTTTT.